A single sample gave rise to the 6 T cell receptor beta chains below, sequenced in a study of blood T cell repertoires in COVID-19. Profiled with immunoSEQ multiplex PCR; TCRdb holds only in-frame clones, not every one. Of hundreds of thousands of clones detected, around 90% appear once; the ten largest clones hold 2.6%. Sequences were obtained from PBMCs or T cells enriched from blood (not recorded which). The receptors stem from a man aged 55 to 70 who had recovered from COVID-19.

V and J are TRBV5-6 and TRBJ2-7, with D maybe TRBD1 (6 bases). V dropped 2 bases and J dropped 5 bases, with 11 bases sitting between them. The CDR3 sequence is 13 residues long. The germline V gene encodes CDR1 SGHDT and CDR2 YYEEEE. The CDR3 spells CASSLTGRDEQYF. As DNA, the CDR3 is TGTGCCAGCAGCTTAACAGGGAGAGACGAGCAGTACTTC.

On this clone itself: This CDR3 is also generated by other DNA sequences in the sample. This chain joins TRBV12-3 or TRBV12-4 and TRBJ1-2; D unclear. Trimming stripped 2 bases from V and 4 bases from J, with 5 bases between. CDR3 size: 12 residues. This chain's CDR3 is CASSLRSYGYTF. The CDR3 nucleotides are TGTGCCAGCAGTTTAAGGAGCTATGGCTACACCTTC.

The rearrangement links TRBV2 to TRBJ1-2, with D tentatively TRBD1 (6 bases). Trimming took 3 bases from V and 5 from J, leaving 10 bases between them. CDR3 length equals 13 residues. Germline V gene data show CDR1 as SNHLY and CDR2 as FYNNEI. This CDR3 is CASSEGRGYGYTF. CDR3 in DNA: TGTGCCAGCAGTGAGGGGAGGGGGTATGGCTACACCTTC.

The V call is TRBV30, the J call TRBJ2-7; D is unclear. CDR3 length: 14 amino acids. V shed 3 bases and J shed 2 bases, with 14 bases lying between them. The germline V gene has CDR1 GTSNPN and CDR2 SVGIG (reference sequence). The CDR3 reads CAWSHGSRAYEQYF. The CDR3 DNA sequence: TGTGCCTGGAGCCATGGTTCCCGGGCCTACGAGCAGTACTTC.

This sequence joins TRBV5-5 and TRBJ1-2; 8 bases map to TRBD1. The CDR3 loop spans 15 amino acids. V was pared by 3 bases and J by 2 bases, with 6 bases of the junction left unmatched. The germline V gene encodes CDR1 SGHKS and CDR2 YYEKEE (reference sequence). The CDR3 coding sequence is TGTGCCAGCAGCTCCCCGGGACAGGAAAACTATGGCTACACCTTC. Its translation is CASSSPGQENYGYTF.

The V and J genes are TRBV7-8 and TRBJ2-7, with 8 bases fitting TRBD1. The CDR3 runs to 14 residues. The V gene end was trimmed by 5 bases and the J gene end by 6 bases; junction bases not matched to a gene: 9. Germline lookup yields CDR1 SGHVS and CDR2 FQNEAQ. For the CDR3, the DNA is TGTGCCAGCAGCCGGGACAGGAGCTATGGCGAGCAGTACTTC. Its translation: CASSRDRSYGEQYF.